These T cell receptor beta chains were read from a single sample in a study of T cell responses to AZD1222 COVID-19 vaccine. The assay was immunoSEQ multiplex PCR, and TCRdb's table has in-frame clones only and misses some. The table shows roughly 140,000 clones, with approximately 90% occurring only once. Sequenced material: peripheral blood, taken on day 0 of AZD1222 vaccination. The receptor source for this set is an adult in good health. CDR3s include the opening cysteine and the closing phenylalanine or tryptophan. D genes are given only for firm matches. For some rows the clone size is stated as once, few or many, or as a class when expanded; others skip it.

V: TRBV12-3/TRBV12-4; D: .; size: once; J: TRBJ2-1; DNA: TGTGCCAGCAGTTTCGCCCAAACCAATGAGCAGTTCTTC; CDR3: CASSFAQTNEQFF
V: TRBV4-1; D: TRBD1; size: once; J: TRBJ2-2; DNA: TGCGCCAGCAGCCTACCTACAGGGGGGCGGACCGGGGAGCTGTTTTTT; CDR3: CASSLPTGGRTGELFF
V: TRBV13; D: .; size: .; J: TRBJ1-1; DNA: TGTGCCAGCAGCTTTTCCCTACAGCAGAACACTGAAGCTTTCTTT; CDR3: CASSFSLQQNTEAFF
V: TRBV19; D: TRBD2; size: .; J: TRBJ2-5; DNA: TGTGCCAGTAGTCACGCCGGACTAGCGGGAGGGCCTAGGGAGACCCAGTACTTC; CDR3: CASSHAGLAGGPRETQYF
V: TRBV20-1; D: TRBD1; size: .; J: TRBJ1-1; DNA: TGCAGTGCCACAGGGGGGACTGAAGCTTTCTTT; CDR3: CSATGGTEAFF
V: TRBV5-4; D: .; size: .; J: TRBJ2-3; DNA: TGTGCCAGCAGCCCGAGGACGGATTCTAGCACAGATACGCAGTATTTT; CDR3: CASSPRTDSSTDTQYF
V: TRBV28; D: .; size: once; J: TRBJ2-3; DNA: TGTGCCAGCAGTTTGGGGGCTTCCTTCACAGATACGCAGTATTTT; CDR3: CASSLGASFTDTQYF
V: TRBV30; D: .; size: .; J: TRBJ2-1; DNA: TGTGCCTGGAGTCCCCCGGGAGCCGGTAACAATGAGCAGTTCTTC; CDR3: CAWSPPGAGNNEQFF
V: TRBV6-5; D: TRBD1; size: .; J: TRBJ2-7; DNA: TGTGCCAGCACCGATCGGGACAGCCGCTACGAGCAGTACTTC; CDR3: CASTDRDSRYEQYF
V: TRBV29-1; D: .; size: .; J: TRBJ1-2; DNA: TGCAGCGTTGGTCGGGGTTTGACAGATCGTAACTATGGCTACACCTTC; CDR3: CSVGRGLTDRNYGYTF
V: TRBV6-2/TRBV6-3; D: .; size: .; J: TRBJ2-1; DNA: TGTGCCAGCAGTGCGTCTGTGGTTTATTACAATGAGCAGTTCTTC; CDR3: CASSASVVYYNEQFF
V: TRBV7-3; D: .; size: .; J: TRBJ2-5; DNA: TGTGCCAGCAGCCTGAATCCAGGACCGAAAGAGACCCAGTACTTC; CDR3: CASSLNPGPKETQYF
V: TRBV5-1; D: TRBD1; size: .; J: TRBJ2-7; DNA: TGCGCCAGCAGCCTCAGGACAGGGGGCGACGAGCAGTACTTC; CDR3: CASSLRTGGDEQYF
V: TRBV27; D: .; size: .; J: TRBJ1-2; DNA: TGTGCCAGCAAGCAGACAGTGGACTATGGCTACACCTTC; CDR3: CASKQTVDYGYTF
V: TRBV24-1; D: .; size: .; J: TRBJ2-1; DNA: TGTGCCACCAGTGATTTCGGCGGCTTCTCCTACAATGAGCAGTTCTTC; CDR3: CATSDFGGFSYNEQFF
V: TRBV19; D: .; size: .; J: TRBJ2-3; DNA: TGTGCCAGTAGGTTCGGAGGGTCTGGCACAGATACGCAGTATTTT; CDR3: CASRFGGSGTDTQYF
V: TRBV4-1; D: .; size: .; J: TRBJ1-2; DNA: TGCGCCAGCAGCCAAGGACAGGAGTCTCGTGGCTACACCTTC; CDR3: CASSQGQESRGYTF
V: TRBV5-5; D: .; size: once; J: TRBJ2-2; DNA: TGTGCCAGCAGCTTCCACACCGGGGAGCTGTTTTTT; CDR3: CASSFHTGELFF
V: TRBV27; D: TRBD1; size: few; J: TRBJ1-6; DNA: TGTGCCAGCAGCTCAGGGGGGATTGGGGGATCACCCCTCCACTTT; CDR3: CASSSGGIGGSPLHF
V: TRBV9; D: .; size: .; J: TRBJ2-3; DNA: TGTGCCAGCGGAGGAGTCCACACAGATACGCAGTATTTT; CDR3: CASGGVHTDTQYF
V: TRBV4-1; D: .; size: .; J: TRBJ1-6; DNA: TGCGCCAGCAGCCAACCACTCTTGGAAGGGTCACCCCTCCACTTT; CDR3: CASSQPLLEGSPLHF
V: TRBV14; D: .; size: .; J: TRBJ1-1; DNA: TGTGCCAGCAGCCAACGAGGGGGTAGCACTGAAGCTTTCTTT; CDR3: CASSQRGGSTEAFF
V: TRBV5-6; D: TRBD1; size: .; J: TRBJ2-4; DNA: TGTGCCAGCAGCTTGGGGGTCATACAGGGGAGAAACATTCAGTACTTC; CDR3: CASSLGVIQGRNIQYF
V: TRBV28; D: TRBD2; size: .; J: TRBJ2-2; DNA: TGTGCCAGCAGTTTAGGACTAGCGGGAGATGCCGGGGAGCTGTTTTTT; CDR3: CASSLGLAGDAGELFF
V: TRBV10-3; D: TRBD2; size: .; J: TRBJ2-7; DNA: TGTGCCATCAGTAGGACTAGCGGGAGTACCGAGCAGTACTTC; CDR3: CAISRTSGSTEQYF
V: TRBV5-1; D: .; size: .; J: TRBJ1-1; DNA: TGCGCCAGCAGCTTGGATCAGCTGAACACTGAAGCTTTCTTT; CDR3: CASSLDQLNTEAFF
V: TRBV5-6; D: .; size: .; J: TRBJ1-5; DNA: TGTGCCAGCAGCTTGACGGATCAGCCCCAGCATTTT; CDR3: CASSLTDQPQHF
V: TRBV27; D: TRBD1; size: .; J: TRBJ1-1; DNA: TGTGCCAGCAGGACCCGGACAGGGTACACTGAAGCTTTCTTT; CDR3: CASRTRTGYTEAFF
V: TRBV6-2/TRBV6-3; D: TRBD1; size: .; J: TRBJ2-7; DNA: TGTGCCAGCAGTTACTCGGTTGGGACAGGCCGAACCCTCTACGAGCAGTACTTC; CDR3: CASSYSVGTGRTLYEQYF
V: TRBV15; D: TRBD2; size: .; J: TRBJ2-5; DNA: TGTGCCACCACCATCACTAGCGGGAGCCCCAAGACCCAGTACTTC; CDR3: CATTITSGSPKTQYF
V: TRBV6-5; D: .; size: .; J: TRBJ2-6; DNA: TGTGCCAGCAGTTCGGGACGGAGCTCTGGGGCCAACGTCCTGACTTTC; CDR3: CASSSGRSSGANVLTF
V: TRBV5-8; D: TRBD1; size: .; J: TRBJ1-2; DNA: TGTGCCAGCAGCCCACGCGGGACAGGAAGGCATGGCTACACCTTC; CDR3: CASSPRGTGRHGYTF
V: TRBV3-1/TRBV3-2; D: .; size: .; J: TRBJ1-2; DNA: TGTGCCAGCAGCCTTTCCCCTCGGGGTGGCTACACCTTC; CDR3: CASSLSPRGGYTF
V: TRBV18; D: .; size: once; J: TRBJ2-1; DNA: TGTGCCAGCTCCCCCAAGGTAAACCGAAATGAGCAGTTCTTC; CDR3: CASSPKVNRNEQFF
V: TRBV5-4; D: .; size: .; J: TRBJ1-2; DNA: TGTGCCAGCAGCTTTTGGACAGAAGCTAACTATGGCTACACCTTC; CDR3: CASSFWTEANYGYTF
V: TRBV15; D: TRBD2; size: .; J: TRBJ2-7; DNA: TGTGCCACCAGCAGAGCTGTGGCTAGCGGATACTACGAGCAGTACTTC; CDR3: CATSRAVASGYYEQYF
V: TRBV27; D: .; size: .; J: TRBJ2-7; DNA: TGTGCCAGCAGTTTAGGGGGAAATTCATACGAGCAGTACTTC; CDR3: CASSLGGNSYEQYF
V: TRBV28; D: .; size: .; J: TRBJ2-1; DNA: TGTGCCAGCAGTTTAGGGGGGGCCTCCTACAATGAGCAGTTCTTC; CDR3: CASSLGGASYNEQFF
V: TRBV19; D: .; size: .; J: TRBJ1-3; DNA: TGTGCCAGTATCACAGGGAGCTCTGGAAACACCATATATTTT; CDR3: CASITGSSGNTIYF
V: TRBV3-1/TRBV3-2; D: TRBD2; size: once; J: TRBJ2-3; DNA: TGTGCCAGCAGCCCTTCGGTAGCGGGAGGGCAAACGCAGTATTTT; CDR3: CASSPSVAGGQTQYF
V: TRBV3-1/TRBV3-2; D: .; size: .; J: TRBJ2-6; DNA: TGTGCCAGCAGCCAGTACCGGGCGAGGGATGGGGCCAACGTCCTGACTTTC; CDR3: CASSQYRARDGANVLTF
V: TRBV19; D: TRBD1; size: .; J: TRBJ1-2; DNA: TGTGCCAGTAGCCTTGGGACAGGCGATTATGGCTACACCTTC; CDR3: CASSLGTGDYGYTF
V: TRBV27; D: .; size: once; J: TRBJ1-6; DNA: TGTGCCAGCAGTTTCTGGAGCCTCAATTCACCCCTCCACTTT; CDR3: CASSFWSLNSPLHF
V: TRBV18; D: .; size: once; J: TRBJ2-5; DNA: TGTGCCAGCTCACCAAGAAACCAAGAGACCCAGTACTTC; CDR3: CASSPRNQETQYF
V: TRBV28; D: TRBD2; size: .; J: TRBJ2-3; DNA: TGTGCCAGCAGTTCCCCCCGGACTAGCGGGAGGGGGGATACGCAGTATTTT; CDR3: CASSSPRTSGRGDTQYF
V: TRBV6-5; D: .; size: once; J: TRBJ1-6; DNA: TGTGCCAGCAGAGCGGGGGGGTTGAATTCACCCCTCCACTTT; CDR3: CASRAGGLNSPLHF
V: TRBV9; D: .; size: many; J: TRBJ2-3; DNA: TGTGCCAGCAGCGTAGCTTTGGAGGGTTGGGATACGCAGTATTTT; CDR3: CASSVALEGWDTQYF
V: TRBV5-6; D: .; size: .; J: TRBJ1-5; DNA: TGTGCCAGCAGCTTGGGAGACAGTCGCAATCAGCCCCAGCATTTT; CDR3: CASSLGDSRNQPQHF
V: TRBV5-6; D: .; size: .; J: TRBJ2-1; DNA: TGTGCCAGCAGCTGGGGCGGGACATATGAGCAGTTCTTC; CDR3: CASSWGGTYEQFF
V: TRBV5-1; D: .; size: .; J: TRBJ2-1; DNA: TGCGCCAGCAGCCTGGACAGTCGCCTCAATGAGCAGTTCTTC; CDR3: CASSLDSRLNEQFF
V: TRBV28; D: TRBD1; size: .; J: TRBJ1-2; DNA: TGTGCCAGCAGCCAGGGACAGGGCAGGGACTATGGCTACACCTTC; CDR3: CASSQGQGRDYGYTF
V: TRBV4-3; D: TRBD2; size: .; J: TRBJ2-1; DNA: TGCGCCAGCAGCCAAGTCGGGACTAGCGGGAGTAATGAGCAGTTCTTC; CDR3: CASSQVGTSGSNEQFF
V: TRBV28; D: .; size: .; J: TRBJ2-7; DNA: TGTGCCAGCAGCTTTCGGGGTTGGAGGGGAGGCTACGAGCAGTACTTC; CDR3: CASSFRGWRGGYEQYF
V: TRBV6-5; D: .; size: .; J: TRBJ2-1; DNA: TGTGCCAGCAGTTACTCAATTCGACCCAAGGGGAATGAGCAGTTCTTC; CDR3: CASSYSIRPKGNEQFF